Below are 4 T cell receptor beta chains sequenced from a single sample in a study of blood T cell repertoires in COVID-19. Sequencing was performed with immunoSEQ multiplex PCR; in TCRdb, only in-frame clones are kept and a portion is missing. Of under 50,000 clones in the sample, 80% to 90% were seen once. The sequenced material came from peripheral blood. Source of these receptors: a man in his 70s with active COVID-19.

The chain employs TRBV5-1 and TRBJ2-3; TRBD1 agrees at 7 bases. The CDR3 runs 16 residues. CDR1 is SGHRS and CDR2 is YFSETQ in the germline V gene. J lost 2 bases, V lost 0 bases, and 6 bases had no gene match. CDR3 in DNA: TGCGCCAGCAGCTTGGAGGTAGGGGGCCTCACAGATACGCAGTATTTT. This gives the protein CASSLEVGGLTDTQYF.

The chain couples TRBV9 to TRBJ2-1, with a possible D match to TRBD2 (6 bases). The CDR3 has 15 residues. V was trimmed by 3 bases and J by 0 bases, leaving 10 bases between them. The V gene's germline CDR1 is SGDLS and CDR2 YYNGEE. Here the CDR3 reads CASSDAGSSYNEQFF. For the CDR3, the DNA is TGTGCCAGCAGCGACGCGGGGAGCTCCTACAATGAGCAGTTCTTC.

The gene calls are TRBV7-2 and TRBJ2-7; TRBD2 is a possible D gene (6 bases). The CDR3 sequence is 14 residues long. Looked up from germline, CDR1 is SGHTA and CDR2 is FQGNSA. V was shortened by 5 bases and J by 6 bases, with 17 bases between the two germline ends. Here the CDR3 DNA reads TGTGCCAGCAGCCGGGACTCTACGGTGGGCGAGCAGTACTTC. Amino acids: CASSRDSTVGEQYF.

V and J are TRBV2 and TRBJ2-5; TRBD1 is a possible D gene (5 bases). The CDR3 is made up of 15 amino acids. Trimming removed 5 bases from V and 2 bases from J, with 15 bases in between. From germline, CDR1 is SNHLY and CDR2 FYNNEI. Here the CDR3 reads CASSPRRGQQETQYF. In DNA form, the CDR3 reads TGTGCCAGCAGTCCCCGTCGAGGACAACAAGAGACCCAGTACTTC.